This entry features one T cell receptor beta chain sequence. As yet, its antigen is unknown. These data are taken from a study of T cell clones after liver transplantation. As for the study in general: In this trial, immunosuppression withdrawal was attempted within 2 years of liver transplant. At least one year of complete immunosuppression withdrawal without enzymes over twice normal defined tolerance.

Sequencing was performed with immunoSEQ multiplex PCR; in TCRdb, only in-frame clones are kept and a portion is missing. The repertoire holds roughly 51,000 clones, with roughly 71% as singletons. Findings and caveats of the study: Graft donor-reactive T cells may have migrated into the graft rather than being deleted.

The receptor's source is a human patient who received a liver transplant. Some T cells may be provided by the graft donor. Source: CD4+ T cells from blood, taken about 56 months after liver transplant.

As DNA, the CDR3 is TGTGCCAGCAGTGAACCCGTTGGGACAGGGGCCTTACTACGTAGCACAGATACGCAGTATTTT. It yields the protein CASSEPVGTGALLRSTDTQYF. The chain has TRBV6-1 and TRBJ2-3; 10 bases line up with TRBD1. CDR3 size: 21 residues. V shed 2 bases, J shed 0 bases, and the junction held 17 bases outside the gene matches. Per the germline V gene, CDR1 is MNHNS and CDR2 is SASEGT.